The sequence of this TCR beta chain was determined in a study of CD8 T cells in ankylosing spondylitis. Study results and caveats: Earlier work had already found some motif variants in reactive arthritis synovial fluid and blood. Reportedly, disease-linked clones are significantly enriched in ankylosing spondylitis patients' matched synovial fluid. It appeared that ankylosing spondylitis blood was characterized by a TCR beta motif of fewer than ten highly homologous variants.

TCR beta libraries were made by quantitative 5'-RACE with molecular barcodes. TCRdb passed the 5' RACE reads through MiXCR, listing each CDR3 protein once. The sample has roughly 180,000 distinct CDR3 sequences, 9.5% to 15% seen once. In its sample, this clonotype was seen a few times. Its specificity is not known. The source material was blood, either unsorted or a sorted T cell fraction (not recorded which). This clonotype originated in a male donor with ankylosing spondylitis or in good health (not recorded which).

Here the CDR3 reads CASSYTTGQGKGEQYF. Here the CDR3 DNA reads TGTGCCAGCAGCTATACTACTGGACAGGGTAAAGGCGAGCAGTACTTC. The J gene is TRBJ2-7, the V gene TRBV2, with TRBD1 identical over 8 bases. The V gene end was trimmed by 6 bases and the J gene end by 6 bases; junction bases not matched to a gene: 16. The germline gives CDR1 SNHLY, CDR2 FYNNEI. The CDR3 runs 16 residues.